The rows below give T cell receptor beta chains drawn from one sample of a study of CD8 T cells in ankylosing spondylitis. TCRdb processed the 5' RACE reads anew with MiXCR; each CDR3 protein has one entry. The table includes roughly 240,000 distinct CDR3 sequences, roughly 32% detected once. The sequencing sample was made of blood, either unsorted or a sorted T cell fraction (not recorded which). The receptors shown here come from a male donor with ankylosing spondylitis or in good health (not recorded which). CDR3s include the opening cysteine and the closing phenylalanine or tryptophan. The order of the fields is V gene, D gene, J gene, clone size, CDR3 protein, CDR3 DNA. D genes are given only for firm matches. Only some rows state a clone size, as once, few, many or a class for expanded clones.

v_gene: TRBV20-1
d_gene: TRBD1
j_gene: TRBJ2-7
abundance: few
CDR3aa: CSAPTGVRYEQYF
CDR3nt: TGCAGTGCACCCACAGGGGTTCGCTACGAGCAGTACTTC

v_gene: TRBV7-9
d_gene: .
j_gene: TRBJ1-2
abundance: .
CDR3aa: CASSPFGANYGYTF
CDR3nt: TGTGCCAGCAGCCCGTTCGGAGCTAACTATGGCTACACCTTC

v_gene: TRBV5-6
d_gene: TRBD1
j_gene: TRBJ2-5
abundance: .
CDR3aa: CASSHNRGETQYF
CDR3nt: TGTGCCAGCAGTCACAACAGGGGTGAGACCCAGTACTTC

v_gene: TRBV6-1
d_gene: TRBD1
j_gene: TRBJ1-6
abundance: .
CDR3aa: CASRRYRGGSPLHF
CDR3nt: TGTGCCAGCAGGCGATACAGGGGTGGGTCACCCCTCCACTTT

v_gene: TRBV7-3
d_gene: TRBD2
j_gene: TRBJ2-5
abundance: .
CDR3aa: CASSLNASPVTSGVTGETQYF
CDR3nt: TGTGCCAGCAGCTTAAACGCCTCTCCCGTGACTAGCGGGGTAACGGGTGAGACCCAGTACTTC

v_gene: TRBV20-1
d_gene: .
j_gene: TRBJ2-3
abundance: .
CDR3aa: CSARGSSMADTQYF
CDR3nt: TGCAGTGCTAGGGGAAGTAGCATGGCAGATACGCAGTATTTT

v_gene: TRBV4-1
d_gene: TRBD1
j_gene: TRBJ1-2
abundance: few
CDR3aa: CASSQDGAGGNYGYTF
CDR3nt: TGCGCCAGCAGCCAAGATGGGGCAGGGGGTAACTATGGCTACACCTTC

v_gene: TRBV12-3/TRBV12-4
d_gene: TRBD2
j_gene: TRBJ2-5
abundance: .
CDR3aa: CASTSGGPQETQYF
CDR3nt: TGTGCCAGCACAAGCGGGGGGCCCCAAGAGACCCAGTACTTC

v_gene: TRBV5-6
d_gene: TRBD2
j_gene: TRBJ2-3
abundance: .
CDR3aa: CASSLGTSGVTSTDTQYF
CDR3nt: TGTGCCAGCAGCCTGGGGACTAGCGGAGTAACTAGCACAGATACGCAGTATTTT

v_gene: TRBV11-3
d_gene: .
j_gene: TRBJ1-1
abundance: few
CDR3aa: CASSLVGVNTEAFF
CDR3nt: TGTGCCAGCAGCTTAGTGGGAGTGAACACTGAAGCTTTCTTT

v_gene: TRBV5-6
d_gene: .
j_gene: TRBJ2-3
abundance: .
CDR3aa: CASSLGLASTDTQYF
CDR3nt: TGTGCCAGCAGCTTGGGACTCGCGAGCACAGATACGCAGTATTTT

v_gene: TRBV20-1
d_gene: TRBD1
j_gene: TRBJ1-6
abundance: .
CDR3aa: CSARKDRINSPLHF
CDR3nt: TGCAGTGCTAGAAAGGACAGGATTAATTCACCCCTCCACTTT

v_gene: TRBV12-3/TRBV12-4
d_gene: .
j_gene: TRBJ1-5
abundance: few
CDR3aa: CASSFYGERMDQPQHF
CDR3nt: TGTGCCAGCAGCTTTTATGGGGAGCGTATGGATCAGCCCCAGCATTTT

v_gene: TRBV29-1
d_gene: .
j_gene: TRBJ2-7
abundance: few
CDR3aa: CSVEDRYSKALYEQYF
CDR3nt: TGCAGCGTTGAAGATCGGTATTCAAAGGCCCTCTACGAGCAGTACTTC

v_gene: TRBV7-6
d_gene: .
j_gene: TRBJ1-6
abundance: .
CDR3aa: CASSQTDSYNSPLHF
CDR3nt: TGTGCCAGCAGCCAAACGGATTCCTATAATTCACCCCTCCACTTT

v_gene: TRBV13
d_gene: .
j_gene: TRBJ2-3
abundance: few
CDR3aa: CASSNSRQGSDTQYF
CDR3nt: TGTGCCAGCAGCAATAGTCGGCAGGGATCAGATACGCAGTATTTT

v_gene: TRBV5-1
d_gene: TRBD1
j_gene: TRBJ2-2
abundance: few
CDR3aa: CASIGTGGKGELFF
CDR3nt: TGCGCCAGCATCGGCACAGGGGGTAAAGGGGAGCTGTTTTTT

v_gene: TRBV11-2
d_gene: TRBD2
j_gene: TRBJ2-3
abundance: .
CDR3aa: CASSPRTSGGRRTDTQYF
CDR3nt: TGTGCCAGCAGCCCGCGGACTAGCGGGGGCCGCAGGACAGATACGCAGTATTTT

v_gene: TRBV9
d_gene: .
j_gene: TRBJ2-2
abundance: once
CDR3aa: CASSRPPNTGELFF
CDR3nt: TGTGCCAGCAGCCGCCCCCCGAACACCGGGGAGCTGTTTTTT

v_gene: TRBV20-1
d_gene: TRBD1
j_gene: TRBJ2-1
abundance: .
CDR3aa: CSATSGQGNYNEQFF
CDR3nt: TGCAGTGCTACCTCGGGACAGGGGAACTACAATGAGCAGTTCTTC

v_gene: TRBV4-2
d_gene: .
j_gene: TRBJ2-7
abundance: .
CDR3aa: CASSQDTRFPGAPSYEQYF
CDR3nt: TGTGCCAGCAGCCAAGATACCCGGTTTCCAGGGGCCCCCTCCTACGAGCAGTACTTC

v_gene: TRBV12-3/TRBV12-4
d_gene: TRBD2
j_gene: TRBJ2-5
abundance: many
CDR3aa: CASSLNPSGGRLETQYF
CDR3nt: TGTGCCAGCAGTTTGAATCCGTCGGGGGGGCGGCTAGAGACCCAGTACTTC

v_gene: TRBV5-4
d_gene: .
j_gene: TRBJ2-4
abundance: .
CDR3aa: CASSWVEGNRFLAKNIQYF
CDR3nt: TGTGCCAGCAGCTGGGTAGAGGGTAATCGCTTCTTAGCCAAAAACATTCAGTACTTC

v_gene: TRBV20-1
d_gene: .
j_gene: TRBJ2-7
abundance: .
CDR3aa: CSARGGGSGYSYEQYF
CDR3nt: TGCAGTGCTAGAGGTGGAGGAAGCGGGTACTCCTACGAGCAGTACTTC

v_gene: TRBV2
d_gene: .
j_gene: TRBJ1-5
abundance: .
CDR3aa: CASGTGELGNQPQHF
CDR3nt: TGTGCCAGCGGGACGGGAGAGTTGGGCAATCAGCCCCAGCATTTT

v_gene: TRBV6-1
d_gene: .
j_gene: TRBJ2-1
abundance: .
CDR3aa: CASSSDTSYNEQFF
CDR3nt: TGTGCCAGCAGCTCGGACACGTCCTACAATGAGCAGTTCTTC

v_gene: TRBV5-1
d_gene: TRBD2
j_gene: TRBJ2-7
abundance: once
CDR3aa: CASSPTSGGFYEQYF
CDR3nt: TGCGCCAGCAGCCCCACTAGCGGGGGGTTCTACGAGCAGTACTTC

v_gene: TRBV7-6
d_gene: .
j_gene: TRBJ2-5
abundance: .
CDR3aa: CASSQDWGQETQYF
CDR3nt: TGTGCCAGCAGCCAAGACTGGGGGCAAGAGACCCAGTACTTC

v_gene: TRBV5-1
d_gene: .
j_gene: TRBJ2-1
abundance: few
CDR3aa: CASSLDIPAASYNEQFF
CDR3nt: TGCGCCAGCAGCTTGGATATACCCGCGGCCTCCTACAATGAGCAGTTCTTC

v_gene: TRBV7-2
d_gene: .
j_gene: TRBJ2-7
abundance: few
CDR3aa: CASSSPRTFNEQYF
CDR3nt: TGTGCCAGCAGCTCCCCCCGGACGTTTAATGAGCAGTACTTC

v_gene: TRBV20-1
d_gene: TRBD1
j_gene: TRBJ2-2
abundance: once
CDR3aa: CSARSGTGGGELFF
CDR3nt: TGCAGTGCTAGATCCGGGACAGGAGGCGGGGAGCTGTTTTTT

v_gene: TRBV9
d_gene: .
j_gene: TRBJ1-4
abundance: .
CDR3aa: CASSVGRGLSEKLFF
CDR3nt: TGTGCCAGCAGCGTAGGACGGGGACTGAGCGAAAAACTGTTTTTT

v_gene: TRBV30
d_gene: TRBD1
j_gene: TRBJ1-1
abundance: .
CDR3aa: CAWSRGQWNTEAFF
CDR3nt: TGTGCCTGGAGTCGGGGACAGTGGAACACTGAAGCTTTCTTT

v_gene: TRBV28
d_gene: .
j_gene: TRBJ1-2
abundance: .
CDR3aa: CASMLRSNYGYTF
CDR3nt: TGTGCCAGCATGTTAAGGAGTAACTATGGCTACACCTTC

v_gene: TRBV12-3/TRBV12-4
d_gene: .
j_gene: TRBJ2-3
abundance: .
CDR3aa: CASSGQEGDTQYF
CDR3nt: TGTGCCAGCAGTGGACAGGAGGGGGATACGCAGTATTTT

v_gene: TRBV7-8
d_gene: .
j_gene: TRBJ2-5
abundance: once
CDR3aa: CASSLEFWETQYF
CDR3nt: TGTGCCAGCAGCTTAGAGTTTTGGGAGACCCAGTACTTC

v_gene: TRBV5-6
d_gene: TRBD1
j_gene: TRBJ2-5
abundance: .
CDR3aa: CASSLDGTDQETQYF
CDR3nt: TGTGCCAGCAGCTTGGACGGGACAGACCAAGAGACCCAGTACTTC

v_gene: TRBV20-1
d_gene: .
j_gene: TRBJ1-5
abundance: few
CDR3aa: CREGRGANQPQHF
CDR3nt: TGCAGGGAGGGACGGGGGGCAAATCAGCCCCAGCATTTT

v_gene: TRBV7-6
d_gene: .
j_gene: TRBJ2-1
abundance: .
CDR3aa: CASNREGGVFNEQFF
CDR3nt: TGTGCCAGCAACAGGGAGGGGGGCGTATTCAATGAGCAGTTCTTC

v_gene: TRBV2
d_gene: TRBD2
j_gene: TRBJ2-3
abundance: .
CDR3aa: CASSRLARDTDTQYF
CDR3nt: TGTGCCAGCAGTCGACTAGCGAGGGACACAGATACGCAGTATTTT

v_gene: TRBV12-3/TRBV12-4
d_gene: TRBD1
j_gene: TRBJ2-7
abundance: .
CDR3aa: CASSARDRMTYEQYF
CDR3nt: TGTGCCAGCAGTGCTCGGGACAGGATGACCTACGAGCAGTACTTC

v_gene: TRBV12-3/TRBV12-4
d_gene: .
j_gene: TRBJ1-5
abundance: .
CDR3aa: CASSLGGLGQPQHF
CDR3nt: TGTGCCAGCAGTCTCGGGGGGCTCGGTCAGCCCCAGCATTTT